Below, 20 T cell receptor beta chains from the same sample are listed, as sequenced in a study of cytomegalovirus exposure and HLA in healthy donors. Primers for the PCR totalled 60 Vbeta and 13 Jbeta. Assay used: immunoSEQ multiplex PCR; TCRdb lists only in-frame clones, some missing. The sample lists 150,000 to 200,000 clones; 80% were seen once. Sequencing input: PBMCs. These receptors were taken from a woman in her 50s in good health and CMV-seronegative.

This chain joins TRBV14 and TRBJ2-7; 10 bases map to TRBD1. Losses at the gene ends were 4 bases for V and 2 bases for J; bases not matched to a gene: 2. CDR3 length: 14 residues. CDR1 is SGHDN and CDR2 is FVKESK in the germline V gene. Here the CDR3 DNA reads TGTGCCAGCAGCCTCGGACAGGGGGCCTACGAGCAGTACTTC. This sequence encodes CASSLGQGAYEQYF.

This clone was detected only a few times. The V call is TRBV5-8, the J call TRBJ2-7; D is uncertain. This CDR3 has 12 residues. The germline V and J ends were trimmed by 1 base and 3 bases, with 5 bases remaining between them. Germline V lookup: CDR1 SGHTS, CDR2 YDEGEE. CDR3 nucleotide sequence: TGTGCCAGCAGCTTGCAGAACTACGAGCAGTACTTC. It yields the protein CASSLQNYEQYF.

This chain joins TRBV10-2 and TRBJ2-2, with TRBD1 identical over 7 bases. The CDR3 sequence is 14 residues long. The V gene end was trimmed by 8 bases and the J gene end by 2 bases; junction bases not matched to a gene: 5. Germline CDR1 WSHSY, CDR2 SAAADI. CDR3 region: CASEQGTNTGELFF. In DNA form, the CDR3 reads TGCGCCAGCGAACAGGGGACCAACACCGGGGAGCTGTTTTTT.

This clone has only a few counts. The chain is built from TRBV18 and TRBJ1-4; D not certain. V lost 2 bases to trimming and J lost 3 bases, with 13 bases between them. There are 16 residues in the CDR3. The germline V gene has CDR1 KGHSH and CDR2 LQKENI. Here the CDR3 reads CASSPNAGLSNEKLFF. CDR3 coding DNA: TGTGCCAGCTCACCAAATGCGGGGTTATCTAATGAAAAACTGTTTTTT. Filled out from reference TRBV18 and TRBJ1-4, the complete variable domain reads NAGVMQNPRHLVRRRGQEARLRCSPMKGHSHVYWYRQLPEEGLKFMVYLQKENIIDESGMPKERFSAEFPKEGPSILRIQQVVRGDSAAYFCASSPNAGLSNEKLFFGSGTQLSVL.

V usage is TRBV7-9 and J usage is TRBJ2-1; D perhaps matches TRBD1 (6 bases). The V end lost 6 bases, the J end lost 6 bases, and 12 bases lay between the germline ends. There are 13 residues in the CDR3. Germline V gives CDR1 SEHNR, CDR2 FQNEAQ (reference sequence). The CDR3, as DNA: TGTGCCAGCAGAGCAGGACAGCCCAATGAGCAGTTCTTC. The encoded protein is CASRAGQPNEQFF.

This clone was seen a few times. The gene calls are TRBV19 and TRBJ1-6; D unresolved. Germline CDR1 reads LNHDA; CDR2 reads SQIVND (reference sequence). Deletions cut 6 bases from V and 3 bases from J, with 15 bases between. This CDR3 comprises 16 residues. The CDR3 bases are TGTGCCAGTAGCTCTACGGGATGGGACTATAATTCACCCCTCCACTTT. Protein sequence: CASSSTGWDYNSPLHF.

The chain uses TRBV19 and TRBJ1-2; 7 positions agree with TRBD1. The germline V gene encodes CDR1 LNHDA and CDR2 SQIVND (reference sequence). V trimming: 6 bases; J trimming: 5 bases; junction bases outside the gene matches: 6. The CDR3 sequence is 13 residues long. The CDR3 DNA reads TGTGCCAGTAGCAGGGGGATGGAGTATGGCTACACCTTC. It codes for CASSRGMEYGYTF.

CDR3: CASGRGDTGELFF. For the CDR3, the DNA is TGTGCCAGCGGACGGGGGGACACCGGGGAGCTGTTTTTT. The chain links TRBV6-5 to TRBJ2-2; TRBD2 matches at 7 bases. The ends lost 8 bases at V and 3 bases at J; junction bases unmatched: 3. This CDR3 contains 13 residues. The germline V gene has CDR1 MNHEY and CDR2 SVGAGI.

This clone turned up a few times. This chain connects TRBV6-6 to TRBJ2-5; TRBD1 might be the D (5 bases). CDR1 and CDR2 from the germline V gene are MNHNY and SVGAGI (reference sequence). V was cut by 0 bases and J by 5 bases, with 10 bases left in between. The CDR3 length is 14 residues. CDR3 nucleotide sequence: TGTGCCAGCAGTTACTCGGGGCCTCAGGAGACCCAGTACTTC. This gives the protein CASSYSGPQETQYF.

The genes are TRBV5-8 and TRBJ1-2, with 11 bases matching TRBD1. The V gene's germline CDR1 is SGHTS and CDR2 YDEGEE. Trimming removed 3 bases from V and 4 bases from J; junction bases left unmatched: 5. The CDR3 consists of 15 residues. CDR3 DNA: TGTGCCAGCAGCTCCTGGACAGGGGGCTTCTATGGCTACACCTTC. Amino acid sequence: CASSSWTGGFYGYTF.

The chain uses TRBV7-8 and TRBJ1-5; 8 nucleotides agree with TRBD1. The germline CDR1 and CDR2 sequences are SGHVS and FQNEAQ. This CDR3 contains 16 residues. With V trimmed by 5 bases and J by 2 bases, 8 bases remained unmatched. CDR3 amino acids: CASSPGGAVGNQPQHF. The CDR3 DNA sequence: TGTGCCAGCAGCCCAGGGGGCGCGGTGGGCAATCAGCCCCAGCATTTT. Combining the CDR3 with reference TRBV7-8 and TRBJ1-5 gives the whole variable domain GAGVSQSPRYKVAKRGQDVALRCDPISGHVSLFWYQQALGQGPEFLTYFQNEAQLDKSGLPSDRFFAERPEGSVSTLKIQRTQQEDSAVYLCASSPGGAVGNQPQHFGDGTRLSIL.

CDR3 residues: CASSFGGFGEAFF. Written as DNA, the CDR3 is TGTGCCAGCAGTTTTGGCGGGTTCGGTGAAGCTTTCTTT. This chain joins TRBV28 and TRBJ1-1; no clear D gene. V was cut by 3 bases and J by 7 bases, with 12 bases left in between. Per the germline V gene, CDR1 is MDHEN and CDR2 is SYDVKM. The CDR3 spans 13 residues.

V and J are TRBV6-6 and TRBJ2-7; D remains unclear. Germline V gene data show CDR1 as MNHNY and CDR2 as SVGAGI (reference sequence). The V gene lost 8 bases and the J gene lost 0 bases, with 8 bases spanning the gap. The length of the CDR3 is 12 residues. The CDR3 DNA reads TGTGCCAGCGCTGCGAGCTCCTACGAGCAGTACTTC. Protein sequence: CASAASSYEQYF.

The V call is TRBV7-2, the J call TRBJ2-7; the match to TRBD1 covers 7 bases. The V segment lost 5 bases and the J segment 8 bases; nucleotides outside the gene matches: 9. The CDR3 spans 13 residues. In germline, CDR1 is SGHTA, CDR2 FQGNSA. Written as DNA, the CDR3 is TGTGCCAGCAGCCAACTACAGGGGAATAAGCAGTACTTC. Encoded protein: CASSQLQGNKQYF.

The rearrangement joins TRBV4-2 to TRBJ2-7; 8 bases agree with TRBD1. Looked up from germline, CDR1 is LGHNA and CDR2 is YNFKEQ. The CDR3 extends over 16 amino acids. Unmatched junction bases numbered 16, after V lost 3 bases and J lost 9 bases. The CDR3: CASSQTLGQELSGQYF. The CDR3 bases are TGTGCCAGCAGCCAGACACTGGGACAGGAGTTGTCCGGGCAGTACTTC.

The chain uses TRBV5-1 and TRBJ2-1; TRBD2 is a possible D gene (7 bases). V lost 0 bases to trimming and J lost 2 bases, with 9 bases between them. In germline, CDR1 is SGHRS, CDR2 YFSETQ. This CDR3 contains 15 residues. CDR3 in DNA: TGCGCCAGCAGCTTGGAGGGGGGGACCTACAATGAGCAGTTCTTC. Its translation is CASSLEGGTYNEQFF.

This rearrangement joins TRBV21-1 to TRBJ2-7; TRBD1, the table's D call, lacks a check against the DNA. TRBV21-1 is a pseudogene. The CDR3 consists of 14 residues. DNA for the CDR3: TGTGCCAGCAGCAAAGGACAGGGTCCTTACGAGCAGTACTTC. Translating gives CASSKGQGPYEQYF.

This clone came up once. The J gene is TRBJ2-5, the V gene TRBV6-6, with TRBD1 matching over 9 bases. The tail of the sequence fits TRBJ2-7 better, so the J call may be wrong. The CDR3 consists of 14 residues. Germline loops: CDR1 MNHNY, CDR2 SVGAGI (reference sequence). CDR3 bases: TGTGCCAGCAGGATCCGGGACAGGGCCACCGAGCAGTACTTC. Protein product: CASRIRDRATEQYF.

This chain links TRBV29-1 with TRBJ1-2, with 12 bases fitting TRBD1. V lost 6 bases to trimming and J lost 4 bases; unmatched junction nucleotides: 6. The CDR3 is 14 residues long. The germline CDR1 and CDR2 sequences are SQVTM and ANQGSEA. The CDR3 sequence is CSVGTGGKGYGYTF. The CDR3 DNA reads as TGCAGCGTGGGGACAGGGGGCAAGGGCTATGGCTACACCTTC.

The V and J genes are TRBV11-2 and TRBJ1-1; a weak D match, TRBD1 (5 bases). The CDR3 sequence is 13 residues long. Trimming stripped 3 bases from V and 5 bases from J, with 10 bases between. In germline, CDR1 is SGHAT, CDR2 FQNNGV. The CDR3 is CASSFTGGTEAFF. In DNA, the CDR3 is TGTGCCAGCAGCTTTACTGGGGGGACTGAAGCTTTCTTT.